One T cell receptor (beta chain) is described in this entry. This CDR3 has 18 residues. Germline CDR1 reads SGHVS; CDR2 reads FQNEAQ. V lost 4 bases, J lost 3 bases, and 15 bases stayed unmatched. This record belongs to a study of shared clonotypes between healthy human individuals. The method was immunoSEQ multiplex PCR; TCRdb's version includes in-frame clones alone and lacks a portion of them. The sample lists roughly 700,000 clones, around 90% occurring once. The sequenced material came from memory CD8+ T cells from PBMCs. The subset: CD45RO+ cells pooled with CCR7-negative TemRA cells. V and J are TRBV7-8 and TRBJ1-5, with TRBD1 matching 7 bases. This receptor was obtained from a man aged 18 to 29 in good health. Some clones in this sample may be carry-over from other donors' samples. The CDR3 loop is CASSSRRGSTGDNQPQHF. The CDR3 coding sequence is TGTGCCAGCAGCTCCCGAAGGGGGTCCACAGGGGACAATCAGCCCCAGCATTTT.